This T cell receptor (beta chain) was profiled in a study of metastatic and nonmetastatic thyroid tumors. Overall study: Samples came from malignant and benign thyroid patients, and repertoires were compared across blood and tumor or nodule tissue.

Nobody among the patients had been given any treatment before thyroid surgery. The CDR3 is 14 amino acids. Germline CDR1 is MNHNS and CDR2 is SASEGT. The germline V and J ends were trimmed by 5 bases and 7 bases, with 15 bases remaining between them. MiXCR re-clonotyped the PCR reads for TCRdb. Of about 19,000 clones in the sample, 25% were seen once. This clonotype originated in a male donor with papillary thyroid cancer or a benign thyroid nodule (not recorded which). Some clones in this sample may be carry-over from other donors' samples. Material for sequencing was blood. This chain joins TRBV6-1 and TRBJ2-1; D perhaps matches TRBD2 (5 bases). CDR3 sequence reads: CASSSNTEGNEQFF. CDR3 in DNA: TGTGCCAGCAGTTCGAACACCGAGGGAAATGAGCAGTTCTTC.